In its sample, the clone carrying this T cell receptor (beta chain) was seen once. Germline V gene lookup returns CDR1 ENHRY and CDR2 SYGVKD. The CDR3 sequence is 13 residues long. Trimming took 10 bases from V and 2 from J, leaving 15 bases between them. This record belongs to a study of early stage breast cancer tumors. Generated by immunoSEQ multiplex PCR, the TCRdb table keeps only in-frame clones and is missing some. Among more than 65,000 clones, 80% were seen once, and the ten largest hold approximately 4.8%. Source material: blood. V usage is TRBV10-3 and J usage is TRBJ2-7; D may correspond to TRBD1 or TRBD2 (5 bases each). The TCR sequence derives from a person aged 40 to 49 with breast cancer. CDR3 sequence reads: CATSRDGPYEQYF. For the CDR3, the DNA is TGTGCCACCTCCCGGGACGGGCCCTACGAGCAGTACTTC.